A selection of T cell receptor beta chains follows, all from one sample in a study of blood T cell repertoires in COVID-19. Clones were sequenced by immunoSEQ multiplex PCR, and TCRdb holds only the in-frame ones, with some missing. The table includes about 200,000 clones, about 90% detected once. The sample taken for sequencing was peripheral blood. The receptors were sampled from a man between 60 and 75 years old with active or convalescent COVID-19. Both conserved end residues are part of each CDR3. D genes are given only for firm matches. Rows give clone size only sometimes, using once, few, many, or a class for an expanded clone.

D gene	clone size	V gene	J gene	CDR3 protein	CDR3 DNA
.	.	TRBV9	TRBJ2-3	CASSVRLDPNTQYF	TGTGCCAGCAGCGTCCGACTAGATCCTAATACGCAGTATTTT
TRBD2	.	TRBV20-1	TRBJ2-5	CSASASGGAPETQYF	TGCAGTGCTAGTGCTAGCGGGGGGGCCCCAGAGACCCAGTACTTC
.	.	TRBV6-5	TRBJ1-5	CASSVGRGPQHF	TGTGCCAGCAGCGTTGGACGGGGGCCCCAGCATTTT
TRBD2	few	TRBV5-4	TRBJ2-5	CASSPQAGGAETQYF	TGTGCCAGCAGCCCGCAGGCGGGGGGGGCGGAGACCCAGTACTTC
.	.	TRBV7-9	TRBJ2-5	CASSPRGTGETQYF	TGTGCCAGCAGCCCTAGGGGTACAGGAGAGACCCAGTACTTC
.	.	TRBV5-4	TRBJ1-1	CASSLGPPGDSNTEAFF	TGTGCCAGCAGCTTGGGCCCACCCGGGGATTCGAACACTGAAGCTTTCTTT
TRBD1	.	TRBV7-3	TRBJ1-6	CASSLIPGGNSPLHF	TGTGCCAGCAGCTTAATCCCAGGGGGTAATTCACCCCTCCACTTT
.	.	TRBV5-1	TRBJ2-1	CASSSLPTSSYNEQFF	TGCGCCAGCAGCTCGCTCCCGACAAGCTCCTACAATGAGCAGTTCTTC
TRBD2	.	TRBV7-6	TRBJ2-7	CASSLSSGGIYEQYF	TGTGCCAGCAGCTTAAGTAGCGGGGGAATCTACGAGCAGTACTTC
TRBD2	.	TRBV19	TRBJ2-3	CASSTSGGGTDTQYF	TGTGCCAGTAGTACTAGCGGGGGGGGCACAGATACGCAGTATTTT
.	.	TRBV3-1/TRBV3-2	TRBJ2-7	CASSQSPREQYF	TGTGCCAGCAGCCAAAGCCCGCGGGAGCAGTACTTC
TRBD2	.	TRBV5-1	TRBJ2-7	CASSLVGTSVYEQYF	TGCGCCAGCAGCCTCGTCGGGACTAGCGTATACGAGCAGTACTTC
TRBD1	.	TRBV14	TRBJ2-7	CASSPGQGVYEQYF	TGTGCCAGCAGCCCGGGACAGGGGGTCTACGAGCAGTACTTC
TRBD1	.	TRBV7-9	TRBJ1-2	CASSLQGQGHGYTF	TGTGCCAGCAGCTTACAGGGACAGGGTCATGGCTACACCTTC
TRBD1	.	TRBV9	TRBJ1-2	CASSVSHGQGRGYTF	TGTGCCAGCAGCGTATCCCATGGACAGGGGAGAGGCTACACCTTC
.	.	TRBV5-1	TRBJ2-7	CASSDGQPFYEQYF	TGCGCCAGCAGCGATGGACAACCATTCTACGAGCAGTACTTC
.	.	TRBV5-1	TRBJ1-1	CASSLGGANTEAFF	TGCGCCAGCAGCTTGGGTGGAGCGAACACTGAAGCTTTCTTT
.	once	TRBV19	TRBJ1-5	CASSRGGGEYNQPQHF	TGTGCCAGTAGTAGGGGGGGCGGGGAATACAATCAGCCCCAGCATTTT
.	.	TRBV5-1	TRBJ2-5	CASSPGVASQTQYF	TGCGCCAGCAGCCCCGGGGTAGCATCGCAGACCCAGTACTTC
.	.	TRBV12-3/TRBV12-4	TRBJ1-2	CASSTGFYGYTF	TGTGCCAGCAGTACAGGCTTCTATGGCTACACCTTC
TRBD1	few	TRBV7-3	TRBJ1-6	CASSLDRGAPLHF	TGTGCCAGCAGCTTAGACAGGGGGGCACCCCTCCACTTT
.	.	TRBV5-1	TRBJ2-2	CASSLVPANTGELFF	TGCGCCAGCAGCTTGGTTCCCGCGAACACCGGGGAGCTGTTTTTT
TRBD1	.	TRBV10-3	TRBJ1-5	CAISNDRGREPQHF	TGTGCCATCAGCAACGACAGGGGGCGGGAGCCCCAGCATTTT
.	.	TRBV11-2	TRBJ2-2	CASSPLEATRTGELFF	TGTGCCAGCAGCCCCCTGGAGGCCACGCGAACCGGGGAGCTGTTTTTT
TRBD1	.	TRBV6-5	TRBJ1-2	CASSRQGYGYTF	TGTGCCAGCAGTCGACAGGGCTATGGCTACACCTTC
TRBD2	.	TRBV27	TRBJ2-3	CASSLRASGVSRATDTQYF	TGTGCCAGCAGTTTACGGGCTAGCGGGGTCTCAAGAGCGACAGATACGCAGTATTTT
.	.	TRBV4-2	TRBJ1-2	CASSRGGEGLEGYTF	TGTGCCAGCAGCCGAGGTGGGGAGGGTCTGGAGGGCTACACCTTC
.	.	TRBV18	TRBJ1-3	CASSPNRASSGNTIYF	TGTGCCAGCTCACCAAACAGGGCGAGCTCTGGAAACACCATATATTTT
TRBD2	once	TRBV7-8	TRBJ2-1	CASSSGAVDNEQFF	TGTGCCAGCAGTAGCGGGGCGGTCGACAATGAGCAGTTCTTC
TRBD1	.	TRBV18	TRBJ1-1	CASSPQGTENTEAFF	TGTGCCAGCTCACCACAAGGGACAGAAAACACTGAAGCTTTCTTT
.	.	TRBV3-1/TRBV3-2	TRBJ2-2	CASSHSGNTGELFF	TGTGCCAGCAGCCACTCGGGGAACACCGGGGAGCTGTTTTTT
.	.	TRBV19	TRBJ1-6	CASQGSNSPLHF	TGTGCCAGTCAGGGGAGCAATTCACCCCTCCACTTT
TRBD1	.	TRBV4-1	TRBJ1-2	CASSLGTGYGYTF	TGCGCCAGCAGCCTAGGGACAGGGTATGGCTACACCTTC
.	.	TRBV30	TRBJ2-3	CAWSVSGGPDTQYF	TGTGCCTGGAGTGTGAGTGGGGGCCCAGATACGCAGTATTTT
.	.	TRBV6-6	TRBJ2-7	CASRANPGDSYEQYF	TGTGCCAGCAGAGCCAATCCAGGGGATTCCTACGAGCAGTACTTC
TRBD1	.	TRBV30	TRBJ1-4	CAWSPRSGQGSRTNEKLFF	TGTGCCTGGAGTCCACGCAGTGGACAGGGGTCGCGGACTAATGAAAAACTGTTTTTT
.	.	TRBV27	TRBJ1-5	CASSLEGQGNQPQHF	TGTGCCAGCAGTTTGGAGGGTCAGGGCAATCAGCCCCAGCATTTT
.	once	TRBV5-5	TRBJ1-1	CASSFGGKTEAFF	TGTGCCAGCAGCTTCGGAGGGAAAACTGAAGCTTTCTTT
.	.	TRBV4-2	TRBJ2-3	CASSQGSNWDTGTF	TGTGCCAGCAGCCAAGGAAGTAATTGGGACACCGGGACCTTT
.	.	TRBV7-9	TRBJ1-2	CASSLGKRVYGYTF	TGTGCCAGCAGCTTAGGGAAGAGGGTCTATGGCTACACCTTC
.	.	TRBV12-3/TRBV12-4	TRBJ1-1	CASRPQAYTEAFF	TGTGCCAGCAGACCGCAAGCGTACACTGAAGCTTTCTTT
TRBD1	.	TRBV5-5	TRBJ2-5	CASSLVGQGQETQYF	TGTGCCAGCAGCTTGGTTGGACAGGGGCAAGAGACCCAGTACTTC
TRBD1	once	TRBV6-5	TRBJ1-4	CATRGTGRGEKLFF	TGTGCCACCAGGGGGACAGGGCGGGGTGAAAAACTGTTTTTT
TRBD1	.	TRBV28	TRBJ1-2	CASRPGTANYGYTF	TGTGCCAGCAGACCAGGGACAGCGAATTATGGCTACACCTTC
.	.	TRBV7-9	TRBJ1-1	CASSQSGAGENTEAFF	TGTGCCAGCAGCCAAAGCGGTGCAGGGGAGAACACTGAAGCTTTCTTT
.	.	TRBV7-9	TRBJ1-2	CASSLETYQGYTF	TGTGCCAGCAGCTTAGAGACATACCAGGGCTACACCTTC
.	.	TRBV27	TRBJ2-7	CASSFSGYSYEQYF	TGTGCCAGCAGTTTTTCCGGGTACTCCTACGAGCAGTACTTC
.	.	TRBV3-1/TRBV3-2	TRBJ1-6	CASSQNNGSPLHF	TGTGCCAGCAGCCAAAATAACGGTTCACCCCTCCACTTT
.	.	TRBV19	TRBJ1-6	CASSRKSGSGSSYNSPLHF	TGTGCCAGTAGTAGAAAAAGTGGCTCCGGGAGCTCCTATAATTCACCCCTCCACTTT
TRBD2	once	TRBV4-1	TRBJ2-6	CASSQSAGGAGANVLTF	TGCGCCAGCAGCCAATCAGCGGGGGGGGCTGGGGCCAACGTCCTGACTTTC
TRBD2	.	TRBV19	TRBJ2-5	CASRESGAETQYF	TGTGCCAGTCGTGAGAGCGGGGCTGAGACCCAGTACTTC
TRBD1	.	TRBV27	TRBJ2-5	CASSPRGGRGKTQYF	TGTGCCAGCAGCCCAAGAGGGGGCCGGGGTAAGACCCAGTACTTC
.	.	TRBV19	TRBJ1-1	CASSLQGKSTEAFF	TGTGCCAGCTCACTTCAGGGGAAGAGCACTGAAGCTTTCTTT
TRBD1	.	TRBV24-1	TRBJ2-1	CATSGGTAEQFF	TGTGCCACCAGTGGTGGGACAGCCGAGCAGTTCTTC
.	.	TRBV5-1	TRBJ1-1	CASSLGSTGVNTEAFF	TGCGCCAGCAGCTTAGGTTCGACAGGTGTGAACACTGAAGCTTTCTTT
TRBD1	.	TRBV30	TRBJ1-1	CAWDRGVGTEAFF	TGTGCCTGGGACAGGGGAGTGGGCACTGAAGCTTTCTTT
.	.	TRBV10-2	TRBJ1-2	CASSESPGAGYGYTF	TGCGCCAGCAGTGAGTCGCCAGGGGCGGGCTATGGCTACACCTTC
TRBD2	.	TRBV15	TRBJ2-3	CATSRGGLAGGQGTDTQYF	TGTGCCACCAGCAGAGGGGGACTAGCGGGGGGGCAAGGCACAGATACGCAGTATTTT
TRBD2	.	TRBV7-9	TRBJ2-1	CASSLKSGGGGQFF	TGTGCCAGCAGCTTAAAGAGCGGGGGAGGTGGGCAGTTCTTC
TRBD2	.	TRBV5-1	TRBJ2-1	CASRLAGGPPIYNEQFF	TGCGCCAGCAGACTAGCGGGGGGCCCTCCTATTTACAATGAGCAGTTCTTC